Following are 14 T cell receptor beta chains from one sample sequenced in a study of T cells in Graves' hyperthyroidism and ophthalmopathy. Amplified TCR beta CDR3 regions came from RNA transcripts. The HTBI set primed first-round TCR CDR3 RT-PCR. Each CDR3 protein gets one entry after TCRdb re-called the multiplex PCR reads with MiXCR. The table records 250,000 or so distinct CDR3 sequences, about 15% of them present only once. What was sequenced was blood. All receptors derive from a woman aged 45-65 years with Graves' hyperthyroidism that later progressed to Graves' ophthalmopathy.

This sequence joins TRBV20-1 and TRBJ2-1, with D possibly being TRBD2 (5 bases). Germline V CDR1 and CDR2: DFQATT, SNEGSKA (reference sequence). Trimming cost V 3 bases and J 12 bases, with 15 bases left between them. The CDR3 is made up of 12 amino acids. For the CDR3, the DNA is TGCAGTGCTAGTTGGCCGGGGAAGGGGCAGTTCTTC. Amino acid sequence: CSASWPGKGQFF.

This clonotype was found many times. The chain employs TRBV5-1 and TRBJ2-1, with 10 bases aligning to TRBD2. This CDR3 is built from 15 residues. Germline assignment: CDR1 SGHRS and CDR2 YFSETQ. With V trimmed by 4 bases and J by 12 bases, 13 bases remained unmatched. The CDR3 sequence: CASSLGPSGRPSQFF. Written as DNA, the CDR3 is TGCGCCAGCAGCCTGGGGCCTAGCGGGAGACCTTCGCAGTTCTTC.

This clonotype occurred many times. The rearrangement uses TRBV29-1 and TRBJ1-2, with D possibly TRBD1 on 6 matching bases. The ends were cut back, 1 base at V and 7 bases at J, with 16 bases in the middle. This CDR3 contains 14 residues. Germline assignment: CDR1 SQVTM and CDR2 ANQGSEA. The CDR3 bases are TGCAGCGTTGAAGTCTTTGGGGGCGCGAGTGGCTACACCTTC. Amino acids: CSVEVFGGASGYTF. Full variable domain (outside the CDR3, taken from reference TRBV29-1 and TRBJ1-2): SAVISQKPSRDICQRGTSLTIQCQVDSQVTMMFWYRQQPGQSLTLIATANQGSEATYESGFVIDKFPISRPNLTFSTLTVSNMSPEDSSIYLCSVEVFGGASGYTFGSGTRLTVV.

In its sample, this clonotype was seen many times. The CDR3 region is CASSSLAGGVYEQYF. In DNA form, the CDR3 reads TGCGCCAGCAGCTCCCTAGCGGGAGGGGTTTACGAGCAGTACTTC. The chain is built from TRBV5-1 and TRBJ2-7, with TRBD2 matching 12 bases. The CDR3 is made up of 15 amino acids. Germline V gene data show CDR1 as SGHRS and CDR2 as YFSETQ. The junction had 5 bases not matched to a gene; V was cut back by 3 bases and J by 4 bases. Looking up the rest from reference TRBV5-1 and TRBJ2-7 gives the full variable domain: KAGVTQTPRYLIKTRGQQVTLSCSPISGHRSVSWYQQTPGQGLQFLFEYFSETQRNKGNFPGRFSGRQFSNSRSEMNVSTLELGDSALYLCASSSLAGGVYEQYFGPGTRLTVT.

In its sample, this clonotype was seen many times. The chain is built from TRBV24-1 and TRBJ1-5; 8 bases are a match to TRBD1. The CDR3 covers 16 residues. The germline V gene has CDR1 KGHDR and CDR2 SFDVKD. V was pared by 3 bases and J by 0 bases, with 3 bases of the junction left unmatched. The CDR3 reads CATSDPGQDSNQPQHF. In DNA form, the CDR3 reads TGTGCCACCAGTGATCCGGGACAGGATAGCAATCAGCCCCAGCATTTT.

The sample holds a few counts of this clonotype. This clone may be a read error of a much larger clone one base away. The chain uses TRBV11-1 and TRBJ2-6, with no clear D. This CDR3 is 14 amino acids long. CDR1 SGHAT and CDR2 FQDESV come from the germline V gene (reference sequence). The CDR3, as DNA: TGTGCCAGCAGCCTAGGCTCTGGGACCAACGTCCTGACTTTC. Translation gives CASSLGSGTNVLTF.

The rearrangement uses TRBV15 and TRBJ1-2, with 9 bases aligning to TRBD1. This CDR3 contains 15 residues. Per germline, CDR1 LNHNV and CDR2 YYDKDF (reference sequence). V gave up 1 base and J gave up 7 bases; unmatched junction bases: 7. The CDR3 loop reads CATSRVGDRERGYTF. CDR3 sequence (DNA): TGTGCCACCAGCAGAGTTGGGGACAGGGAGCGTGGCTACACCTTC.

This clonotype came up many times. The chain carries TRBV5-6 and TRBJ2-7; perhaps D is TRBD1 or TRBD2 (6 bases each). Germline CDR1 reads SGHDT; CDR2 reads YYEEEE. The CDR3 is made up of 16 amino acids. V gave up 1 base and J gave up 0 bases, with 14 bases separating them. The CDR3 DNA sequence: TGTGCCAGCAGCTTGATGGGGGGCAAGAGCTCCTACGAGCAGTACTTC. Translated, it gives CASSLMGGKSSYEQYF. Variable domain in full (rest from reference TRBV5-6 and TRBJ2-7): DAGVTQSPTHLIKTRGQQVTLRCSPKSGHDTVSWYQQALGQGPQFIFQYYEEEERQRGNFPDRFSGHQFPNYSSELNVNALLLGDSALYLCASSLMGGKSSYEQYFGPGTRLTVT.

In regard to this clonotype: The junction and the germline gene differ at one end; a read error may be behind it. The chain carries TRBV28 and TRBJ2-7; 8 positions match TRBD1. The CDR3 is 14 amino acids. Germline loops: CDR1 MDHEN, CDR2 SYDVKM. The CDR3, as DNA: TGTGCCAGCAGACAAGGACAGGGTTCCTCCGAGCAGTACTTC. Translating it yields CASRQGQGSSEQYF.

The CDR3 nucleotides read TGTGCCAGCGCTGGCGGGGGGAGCTCCTACAATGAGCAGTTCTTC. Translation gives CASAGGGSSYNEQFF. The chain uses TRBV28 and TRBJ2-1, with 8 nucleotides matching TRBD2. V gave up 8 bases and J gave up 0 bases; unmatched junction bases: 6. This CDR3 has 15 residues. The germline V gene encodes CDR1 MDHEN and CDR2 SYDVKM.

V is TRBV12-3 or TRBV12-4 and J is TRBJ1-3; D ambiguous. V was clipped by 2 bases and J by 9 bases, with 14 bases between them. The CDR3 contains 14 residues. This CDR3 reads CASSLRSAGGTIYF. DNA for the CDR3: TGTGCCAGCAGTTTACGCAGCGCCGGTGGCACCATATATTTT.

With regard to this clonotype: A much larger clone is a single base away; this may be a read error. The chain joins TRBV5-1 to TRBJ2-2, with D possibly TRBD2 on 5 matching bases. Trimming removed 2 bases at V and 3 bases at J, with 11 bases between. Germline V gene data show CDR1 as SGHRS and CDR2 as YFSETQ. The CDR3 consists of 15 residues. The CDR3 sequence is CASSLSGYYTGELFF. CDR3 coding DNA: TGCGCCAGCAGCTTATCGGGGTACTACACCGGGGAGCTGTTTTTT.

This clonotype was seen at least ten times. J is TRBJ2-5 and V is TRBV20-1; D may be TRBD1 (8 bases). This CDR3 is built from 13 residues. Germline V gives CDR1 DFQATT, CDR2 SNEGSKA (reference sequence). Trimming pared 8 bases from V and 4 bases from J, leaving 17 bases between. Here the CDR3 reads CSLETGEGETQYF. CDR3 DNA: TGCAGTTTAGAGACAGGGGAGGGAGAGACCCAGTACTTC.

This rearrangement joins TRBV24-1 to TRBJ1-2; the D is unclear. With 6 bases removed from V and 3 bases from J, the gap between germline ends came to 10 bases. Germline CDR1 is KGHDR and CDR2 is SFDVKD. The CDR3 sequence is 13 residues long. CDR3 sequence (DNA): TGTGCCACCAGTATGACACCCGACTATGGCTACACCTTC. It specifies CATSMTPDYGYTF.